This entry concerns a single T cell receptor (beta chain). Its antigen is currently unknown. This sample is drawn from a study of CD8 T cells in ankylosing spondylitis. Findings of the study overall: Previously reported in reactive arthritis synovial fluid and blood were some of the motif variants. Disease-associated clones were reportedly significantly overrepresented in matched ankylosing spondylitis synovial fluid. Disease-linked clones proved CD8+ and comparatively uncommon in peripheral blood.

With molecular barcodes, quantitative 5'-RACE was used to make the TCR beta libraries. TCRdb called the 5' RACE reads again in MiXCR, with one record for every CDR3 protein. The table shows some 250,000 distinct CDR3 sequences, with roughly 25% occurring only once. The CDR3 has 16 amino acids. Trimming took off 6 bases at V and 4 bases at J, with 19 bases between the two ends. Germline CDR1 SGHNT, CDR2 YYREEE (reference sequence). V is TRBV5-4 and J is TRBJ2-2; D may match TRBD1 or TRBD2 (5 bases each). This TCR came from a male donor with ankylosing spondylitis or in good health (not recorded which). The sequenced material came from blood, either unsorted or a sorted T cell fraction (not recorded which). The CDR3 bases are TGTGCCAGCACCTCGGGACCGACGATTCTCACCGGGGAGCTGTTTTTT. Protein: CASTSGPTILTGELFF.